The 5 T cell receptor beta chains in this list originate from one sample, sequenced in a study of blood T cell repertoires in COVID-19. Sequencing used immunoSEQ multiplex PCR; TCRdb keeps in-frame clones, though not all of them. The sample has over 60,000 clones, about nine tenths seen once. The material sequenced was peripheral blood. These receptors were obtained from a man between 65 and 85 years old with active or convalescent COVID-19.

The genes are TRBV29-1 and TRBJ1-1; TRBD1 aligns across 7 bases. The junction had 8 bases not matched to a gene; V was cut back by 6 bases and J by 4 bases. CDR1 is SQVTM, CDR2 ANQGSEA, per germline. This CDR3 comprises 13 residues. CDR3 DNA: TGCAGCGTCCCGAAGGGGGCTGCCACTGAAGCTTTCTTT. The encoded protein is CSVPKGAATEAFF.

The rearrangement uses TRBV25-1 and TRBJ1-1; tentative D call: TRBD1 (6 bases). The germline V gene has CDR1 MGHDK and CDR2 SYGVNS. This CDR3 has 14 amino acids. V shed 1 base and J shed 1 base, with 7 bases lying between them. CDR3 DNA: TGTGCCAGCAGTGAATGGACAGAGAACACTGAAGCTTTCTTT. This encodes CASSEWTENTEAFF.

The gene calls are TRBV10-2 and TRBJ2-1; TRBD2 agrees at 10 bases. The CDR3 sequence is 15 residues long. V lost 5 bases and J lost 6; bases outside the gene matches: 7. Per the germline V gene, CDR1 is WSHSY and CDR2 is SAAADI. The CDR3 DNA is TGCGCCAGCAGTCTTCTAGCGGGAGATACCAATGAGCAGTTCTTC. Encoded protein: CASSLLAGDTNEQFF.

The rearrangement uses TRBV29-1 and TRBJ1-2; possible D gene TRBD1, 5 bases. Trimming stripped 4 bases from V and 4 bases from J, with 13 bases between. In germline, CDR1 is SQVTM, CDR2 ANQGSEA. The CDR3 runs 13 residues. In DNA, the CDR3 is TGCAGCGTTGGGGGCCCGGAAACCTATGGCTACACCTTC. Its translation: CSVGGPETYGYTF.

The V gene is TRBV6-1, the J gene TRBJ1-5; D gene ambiguous. This CDR3 comprises 11 residues. Germline V CDR1 and CDR2: MNHNS, SASEGT. V was trimmed by 2 bases and J by 6 bases, leaving 2 bases between them. The chain's CDR3 is CASSERQPQHF. The CDR3 DNA sequence: TGTGCCAGCAGTGAACGTCAGCCCCAGCATTTT.